These 32 T cell receptor beta chains were all obtained from the same sample, sequenced in a study of blood T cell repertoires in COVID-19. Clones were sequenced by immunoSEQ multiplex PCR, and TCRdb holds only the in-frame ones, with some missing. The sample lists about 26,000 clones, 85% to 95% occurring once. Sequencing input: peripheral blood. Source of these receptors: a human donor in a cohort sampled during active COVID-19.

The chain combines TRBV9 with TRBJ1-3; a weak D match, TRBD1 (6 bases). Germline assignment: CDR1 SGDLS and CDR2 YYNGEE. V lost 3 bases, J lost 3 bases, and 13 bases lay in between. The length of the CDR3 is 15 residues. CDR3 sequence (DNA): TGTGCCAGCAGCGATGGGGCAGGGGTTGGAAACACCATATATTTT. Translated: CASSDGAGVGNTIYF.

The CDR3 bases are TGTGCCAGCACGCGCCATGGCGGGAGGGGGGACAATGAGCAGTTCTTC. As protein: CASTRHGGRGDNEQFF. The genes are TRBV2 and TRBJ2-1, with TRBD2 matching over 9 bases. Trimming cost V 7 bases and J 5 bases; bases outside gene matches: 12. This CDR3 spans 16 amino acids. Per germline, CDR1 SNHLY and CDR2 FYNNEI. The full variable domain, in which reference TRBV2 and TRBJ2-1 provide the parts outside the CDR3, is EPEVTQTPSHQVTQMGQEVILRCVPISNHLYFYWYRQILGQKVEFLVSFYNNEISEKSEIFDDQFSVERPDGSNFTLKIRSTKLEDSAMYFCASTRHGGRGDNEQFFGPGTRLTVL.

The rearrangement joins TRBV2 to TRBJ2-2; the match to TRBD2 covers 11 bases. CDR3 length: 15 amino acids. J gave up 7 bases and V 6 bases, and 7 bases lay outside the gene matches. Germline V CDR1 and CDR2: SNHLY, FYNNEI. CDR3 protein: CASSSLAGGGGELFF. The CDR3 nucleotides are TGTGCCAGCAGCTCCCTAGCGGGAGGTGGCGGGGAGCTGTTTTTT.

This chain links TRBV6-5 with TRBJ2-7, with D perhaps matching TRBD2 (5 bases). Germline V gene sequence: CDR1 MNHEY, CDR2 SVGAGI. With 6 bases removed from V and 4 bases from J, the gap between germline ends came to 13 bases. The CDR3 has 13 amino acids. The CDR3: CASSPGLIYEQYF. The CDR3, as DNA: TGTGCCAGCAGCCCCGGACTGATTTACGAGCAGTACTTC.

The rearrangement uses TRBV11-3 and TRBJ2-5; no firm D call. The length of the CDR3 is 12 residues. Trimming stripped 5 bases from V and 5 bases from J, with 9 bases between. In germline, CDR1 is SGHNT, CDR2 YENEEA. CDR3 sequence: CASSPIQETQYF. CDR3 nucleotide sequence: TGTGCCAGCAGCCCGATCCAGGAGACCCAGTACTTC. The full variable domain, with the rest looked up from reference TRBV11-3 and TRBJ2-5, is EAGVVQSPRYKIIEKKQPVAFWCNPISGHNTLYWYLQNLGQGPELLIRYENEEAVDDSQLPKDRFSAERLKGVDSTLKIQPAELGDSAVYLCASSPIQETQYFGPGTRLLVL.

The rearrangement uses TRBV5-1 and TRBJ1-3; TRBD1 aligns across 9 bases. The J segment lost 5 bases and the V segment lost 4 bases, leaving 7 bases of the junction unmatched. CDR1 is SGHRS and CDR2 is YFSETQ in the germline V gene. The CDR3 consists of 15 residues. This CDR3 reads CASSVSGTGRNTIYF. The DNA for the CDR3 is TGCGCCAGCAGCGTTTCCGGGACAGGGAGAAACACCATATATTTT.

The V call is TRBV5-1, the J call TRBJ2-1; D remains unclear. Per germline, CDR1 SGHRS and CDR2 YFSETQ. CDR3 length: 11 amino acids. Deletions cut 0 bases from V and 9 bases from J, with 4 bases between. The CDR3: CASSLDIEQFF. CDR3 nucleotide sequence: TGCGCCAGCAGCTTGGATATTGAGCAGTTCTTC.

The CDR3 region is CASSEAPTGTSGISSYNEQFF. CDR3 DNA sequence: TGTGCCAGCAGTGAAGCACCAACCGGGACTAGCGGTATAAGCTCCTACAATGAGCAGTTCTTC. The chain recombines TRBV6-1 with TRBJ2-1; 11 bases are a match to TRBD2. Germline values: CDR1 MNHNS, CDR2 SASEGT. Trimming took 0 bases from V and 0 from J; bases not matched to a gene: 13. This CDR3 region has 21 residues.

This chain uses TRBV28 with TRBJ1-5; D might be TRBD1 (5 bases). Trimming removed 7 bases from V and 3 bases from J, with 16 bases in between. The CDR3 covers 15 residues. Germline CDR1 reads MDHEN; CDR2 reads SYDVKM. The CDR3, as DNA: TGTGCCAGCAATTGGTCTGGGGGGTCCAATCAGCCCCAGCATTTT. Encoded protein: CASNWSGGSNQPQHF.

V is TRBV20-1 and J is TRBJ1-1; D call uncertain. V was clipped by 5 bases and J by 1 base, with 5 bases between them. Germline V gives CDR1 DFQATT, CDR2 SNEGSKA (reference sequence). This CDR3 has 11 amino acids. The CDR3 DNA reads TGCAGTGCTCATCCGAACACTGAAGCTTTCTTT. Protein: CSAHPNTEAFF.

This chain connects TRBV5-6 to TRBJ1-1; D is unresolved. The germline V and J ends were trimmed by 1 base and 0 bases, with 13 bases remaining between them. The CDR3 extends over 16 amino acids. CDR1 SGHDT and CDR2 YYEEEE come from the germline V gene. CDR3 nucleotide sequence: TGTGCCAGCAGCTTGCGCTGGGCCAGCCTGAACACTGAAGCTTTCTTT. Amino acids: CASSLRWASLNTEAFF. Drawing the rest from reference TRBV5-6 and TRBJ1-1, the complete variable domain is DAGVTQSPTHLIKTRGQQVTLRCSPKSGHDTVSWYQQALGQGPQFIFQYYEEEERQRGNFPDRFSGHQFPNYSSELNVNALLLGDSALYLCASSLRWASLNTEAFFGQGTRLTVV.

The chain employs TRBV3-1 (or the pseudogene TRBV3-2) and TRBJ2-1; the match to TRBD2 covers 13 bases. Germline V lookup: CDR1 LGHDT, CDR2 YNNKEL (reference sequence). The CDR3 runs to 15 residues. With V trimmed by 3 bases and J by 5 bases, 1 base remained unmatched. The CDR3 DNA follows: TGTGCCAGCAGCCAGGGGACTAGCGGGAACAATGAGCAGTTCTTC. The encoded protein is CASSQGTSGNNEQFF.

The chain uses TRBV15 and TRBJ2-2, with D maybe TRBD2 (7 bases). The CDR3 has 16 residues. CDR1 LNHNV and CDR2 YYDKDF come from the germline V gene (reference sequence). Trimming removed 3 bases from V and 4 bases from J, with 15 bases in between. CDR3 DNA sequence: TGTGCCACCAGCAGTTTTGGGGGGGCGGGCACCGGGGAGCTGTTTTTT. Amino acid sequence: CATSSFGGAGTGELFF.

The chain couples TRBV11-2 to TRBJ1-6; TRBD1 aligns across 7 bases. Germline loops: CDR1 SGHAT, CDR2 FQNNGV. With 0 bases clipped from V and 7 bases from J, the junction kept 3 bases outside the gene matches. CDR3 length equals 15 residues. CDR3 loop: CASSLERTGNSPLHF. The CDR3 region has the DNA TGTGCCAGCAGCTTAGAGCGGACAGGAAATTCACCCCTCCACTTT. Variable domain in full (rest from reference TRBV11-2 and TRBJ1-6): EAGVAQSPRYKIIEKRQSVAFWCNPISGHATLYWYQQILGQGPKLLIQFQNNGVVDDSQLPKDRFSAERLKGVDSTLKIQPAKLEDSAVYLCASSLERTGNSPLHFGNGTRLTVT.

This clone was counted once. The V gene is TRBV12-3 or TRBV12-4, the J gene TRBJ1-2; 7 bases map to TRBD1. The CDR3 contains 12 residues. V lost 7 bases to trimming and J lost 5 bases; unmatched junction nucleotides: 4. The CDR3 loop reads CASTRDSYGYTF. DNA of the CDR3: TGTGCCAGCACCCGGGACAGTTATGGCTACACCTTC.

The chain carries TRBV7-2 and TRBJ1-5; 7 bases are a match to TRBD1. V lost 5 bases and J lost 4; bases outside the gene matches: 2. The CDR3 sequence is 13 residues long. Germline V gene sequence: CDR1 SGHTA, CDR2 FQGNSA. CDR3 amino acids: CASSPQGNQPQHF. The DNA for the CDR3 is TGTGCCAGCAGCCCACAGGGGAATCAGCCCCAGCATTTT.

The chain joins TRBV6-1 to TRBJ1-3; weak D call: TRBD1 (6 bases). The ends were cut back, 2 bases at V and 0 bases at J, with 14 bases in the middle. Germline CDR1 and CDR2: MNHNS and SASEGT. CDR3 size: 17 residues. The CDR3 DNA follows: TGTGCCAGCAGTGAACGGAACAGGGCACACTCTGGAAACACCATATATTTT. Protein product: CASSERNRAHSGNTIYF.

The chain is built from TRBV7-9 and TRBJ1-6; maybe TRBD1 (5 bases). CDR3 length equals 12 residues. V was pared by 1 base and J by 16 bases, with 11 bases between. Germline V lookup: CDR1 SEHNR, CDR2 FQNEAQ (reference sequence). The chain's CDR3 is CASSLVGGTLHF. For the CDR3, the DNA is TGTGCCAGCAGCTTAGTGGGGGGAACTCTCCACTTT.

The V gene is TRBV11-2, the J gene TRBJ2-3, with 8 nucleotides matching TRBD1. The junction had 14 bases not matched to a gene; V was cut back by 5 bases and J by 7 bases. From germline, CDR1 is SGHAT and CDR2 FQNNGV. This CDR3 is built from 16 residues. The CDR3 DNA is TGTGCCAGCAGCCACTCCCTCGGACAGGGACAAAATACGCAGTATTTT. Translated: CASSHSLGQGQNTQYF.

The rearrangement links TRBV6-5 to TRBJ2-7, with D perhaps matching TRBD2 (6 bases). Germline lookup yields CDR1 MNHEY and CDR2 SVGAGI. The V gene lost 6 bases and the J gene lost 0 bases, with 12 bases spanning the gap. This CDR3 comprises 14 residues. CDR3 residues: CASRAGPASYEQYF. The CDR3 DNA reads as TGTGCCAGCAGGGCGGGACCTGCCTCCTACGAGCAGTACTTC.

This rearrangement joins TRBV12-3 or TRBV12-4 to TRBJ2-5; possible D gene TRBD2, 6 bases. V lost 6 bases and J lost 3, with 11 bases in between. This CDR3 region has 13 residues. The DNA for the CDR3 is TGTGCCAGCAGCCGGGACTGGAAAGAGACCCAGTACTTC. Amino acid sequence: CASSRDWKETQYF.

Only a few counts were recorded for this clone. The rearrangement uses TRBV24-1 and TRBJ2-7; 10 bases match TRBD2. Germline values: CDR1 KGHDR, CDR2 SFDVKD. This CDR3 region has 15 residues. The V gene end was trimmed by 4 bases and the J gene end by 5 bases; junction bases not matched to a gene: 7. CDR3 loop: CATSDASGSIDEQYF. The CDR3, as DNA: TGTGCCACCAGTGACGCTAGCGGGAGTATCGACGAGCAGTACTTC.

The rearrangement uses TRBV7-2 and TRBJ1-2, with 10 bases identical to TRBD1. CDR3 length: 15 residues. Per the germline V gene, CDR1 is SGHTA and CDR2 is FQGNSA. V was pared by 5 bases and J by 3 bases, with 6 bases of the junction left unmatched. The CDR3 region has the DNA TGTGCCAGCAGCAAGACGGGACAGGGGTACTATGGCTACACCTTC. Translating it yields CASSKTGQGYYGYTF.

This clone was found a few times. The V gene is TRBV30, the J gene TRBJ1-4; D remains unclear. The V end was cut by 0 bases, the J end by 10 bases, with 18 bases between. Per the germline V gene, CDR1 is GTSNPN and CDR2 is SVGIG (reference sequence). This CDR3 region has 15 residues. The CDR3 coding sequence is TGTGCCTGGAGTGTCCCGGTGGGCCATAGTGGAAAACTGTTTTTT. It encodes CAWSVPVGHSGKLFF.

The chain has TRBV18 and TRBJ2-5; D is possibly TRBD1 (6 bases). This CDR3 has 15 amino acids. V was trimmed by 3 bases and J by 2 bases, leaving 13 bases between them. Germline loops: CDR1 KGHSH, CDR2 LQKENI. The CDR3 bases are TGTGCCAGCTCACCCAGGACAGACTCTCAAGAGACCCAGTACTTC. Its protein is CASSPRTDSQETQYF.

The chain has TRBV24-1 and TRBJ2-1; 9 nucleotides align to TRBD1. The CDR3 loop spans 18 amino acids. V gave up 4 bases and J gave up 6 bases; unmatched junction bases: 15. Looked up from germline, CDR1 is KGHDR and CDR2 is SFDVKD. The CDR3 DNA reads TGTGCCACCAGTGACCCCGCTCTACGGACAGGGGTATCCAATGAGCAGTTCTTC. It translates to CATSDPALRTGVSNEQFF.

The chain links TRBV7-8 to TRBJ2-5; no definite D call. CDR3 length equals 16 residues. V was trimmed by 4 bases and J by 1 base, leaving 16 bases between them. Germline V gene data show CDR1 as SGHVS and CDR2 as FQNEAQ. CDR3 sequence reads: CASSYRGPNPQETQYF. CDR3 nucleotides: TGTGCCAGCAGCTACCGAGGCCCGAACCCCCAAGAGACCCAGTACTTC.

The V gene is TRBV3-1 (or the pseudogene TRBV3-2), the J gene TRBJ2-7, with D perhaps TRBD2 (7 bases). This CDR3 spans 13 amino acids. CDR1 is LGHDT and CDR2 is YNNKEL in the germline V gene (reference sequence). V was shortened by 5 bases and J by 6 bases, with 14 bases between the two germline ends. In nucleotides, the CDR3 is TGTGCCAGCAGCACAGTGGGGGGGGCCGAGCAGTACTTC. This sequence encodes CASSTVGGAEQYF.

The chain uses TRBV6-2 or TRBV6-3 and TRBJ2-5; the match to TRBD2 covers 7 bases. The CDR3 is made up of 15 amino acids. Germline CDR1 and CDR2: MNHEY and SVGEGT. J gave up 0 bases and V 5 bases, and 6 bases lay outside the gene matches. This chain's CDR3 is CASSPPGGYQETQYF. In DNA, the CDR3 is TGTGCCAGCAGTCCGCCGGGAGGCTACCAAGAGACCCAGTACTTC.

The rearrangement links TRBV29-1 to TRBJ2-7; 11 bases agree with TRBD1. V lost 4 bases, J lost 6 bases, and 2 bases stayed unmatched. The CDR3 sequence is 12 residues long. The germline V gene has CDR1 SQVTM and CDR2 ANQGSEA. The CDR3 spells CSVGTGGPEQYF. The CDR3 DNA is TGCAGCGTTGGGACAGGGGGCCCCGAGCAGTACTTC.

The J gene is TRBJ2-1, the V gene TRBV5-1; a possible D gene is TRBD2 (5 bases). Trimming took off 7 bases at V and 5 bases at J, with 13 bases between the two ends. Germline loops: CDR1 SGHRS, CDR2 YFSETQ. The CDR3 has 13 amino acids. CDR3 loop: CASGRGFHNEQFF. For the CDR3, the DNA is TGCGCCAGCGGCCGCGGGTTCCACAATGAGCAGTTCTTC.

This clone was observed a few times. The rearrangement joins TRBV27 to TRBJ1-5; 9 bases match TRBD1. Germline loops: CDR1 MNHEY, CDR2 SMNVEV (reference sequence). V gave up 6 bases and J gave up 6 bases; unmatched junction bases: 3. CDR3 size: 13 residues. Here the CDR3 DNA reads TGTGCCAGCAGCTGGGACAGGGCTCAGCCCCAGCATTTT. Translation: CASSWDRAQPQHF.